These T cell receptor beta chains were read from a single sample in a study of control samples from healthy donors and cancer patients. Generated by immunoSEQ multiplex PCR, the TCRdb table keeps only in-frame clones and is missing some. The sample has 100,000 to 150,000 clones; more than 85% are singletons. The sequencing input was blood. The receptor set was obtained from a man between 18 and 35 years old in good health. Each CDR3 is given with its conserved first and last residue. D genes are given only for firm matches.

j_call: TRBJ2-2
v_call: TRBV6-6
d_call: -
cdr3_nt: TGTGCCAGTTTAGGGGTGAACACCGGGGAGCTGTTTTTT
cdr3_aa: CASLGVNTGELFF

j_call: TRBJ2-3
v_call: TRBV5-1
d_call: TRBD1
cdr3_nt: TGCGCCAGCAGCTTGGAGGGACAGTCCCACACAGATACGCAGTATTTT
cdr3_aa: CASSLEGQSHTDTQYF

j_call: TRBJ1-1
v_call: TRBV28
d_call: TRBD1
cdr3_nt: TGTGCCAGCAGCCGAACGGACAGGGGGCGCGGTCCGGAAGCTTTCTTT
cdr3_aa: CASSRTDRGRGPEAFF

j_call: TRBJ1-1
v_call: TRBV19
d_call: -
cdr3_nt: TGTGCCAGTAGTATAGGCCCAAGTCCCCCCACTGAAGCTTTCTTT
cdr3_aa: CASSIGPSPPTEAFF

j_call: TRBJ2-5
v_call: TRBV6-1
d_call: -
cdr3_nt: TGTGCCAGCAGTGAGGACACCCAAGAGACCCAGTACTTC
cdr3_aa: CASSEDTQETQYF

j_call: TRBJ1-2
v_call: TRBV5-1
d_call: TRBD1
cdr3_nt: TGCGCCAGCAGAGAAGGACAGGGACTCTACACCTTC
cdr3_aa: CASREGQGLYTF

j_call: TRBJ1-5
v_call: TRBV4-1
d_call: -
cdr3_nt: TGCGCCAGCAGCCAAGGGGATTGGAGGACGACTTCGATCAATCAGCCCCAGCATTTT
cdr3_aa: CASSQGDWRTTSINQPQHF

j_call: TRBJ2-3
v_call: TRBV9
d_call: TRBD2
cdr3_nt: TGTGCCAGCAGCGTAGCTCGGCTAGCGGCAGATACGCAGTATTTT
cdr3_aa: CASSVARLAADTQYF

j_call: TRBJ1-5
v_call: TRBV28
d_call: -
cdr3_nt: TGTGCCAGTTATAGCAATCAGCCCCAGCATTTT
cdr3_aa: CASYSNQPQHF

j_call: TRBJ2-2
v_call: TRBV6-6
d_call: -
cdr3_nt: TGTGCCAGCAGTACCGGAATTGGGGGGAGGACCGGGGAGCTGTTTTTT
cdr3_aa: CASSTGIGGRTGELFF

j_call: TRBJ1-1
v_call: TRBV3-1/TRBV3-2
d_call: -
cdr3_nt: TGTGCCAGCAGCCGCAAGGGGGGTAACGCTGAAGCTTTCTTT
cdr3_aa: CASSRKGGNAEAFF